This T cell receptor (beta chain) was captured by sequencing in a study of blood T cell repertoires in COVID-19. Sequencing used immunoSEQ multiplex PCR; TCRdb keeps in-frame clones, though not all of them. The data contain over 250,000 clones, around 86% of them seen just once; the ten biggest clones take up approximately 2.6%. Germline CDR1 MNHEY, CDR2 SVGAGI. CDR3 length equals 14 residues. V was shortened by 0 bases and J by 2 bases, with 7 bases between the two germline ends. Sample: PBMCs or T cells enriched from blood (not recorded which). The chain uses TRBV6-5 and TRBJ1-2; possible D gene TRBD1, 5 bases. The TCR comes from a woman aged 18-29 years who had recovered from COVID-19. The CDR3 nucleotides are TGTGCCAGCAGTTACTCGCGGACAAACTATGGCTACACCTTC. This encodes CASSYSRTNYGYTF.